This T cell receptor beta chain was profiled in a study of OX40 agonist ivuxolimab in advanced cancers. Study observations and caveats: Both CD4+ and CD8+ T cell populations in blood had undergone clonal expansion by week 6 at 0.1 to 3.0 mg/kg.

Libraries were prepared by immunoSEQ multiplex PCR; TCRdb keeps only in-frame clonotypes and omits some of them. The sample lists 4,500 to 6,500 clones; 71% were seen once. A note on this clone: The antigen remains unidentified.

This CDR3 comprises 15 residues. The germline CDR1 and CDR2 sequences are SGHNT and YYREEE (reference sequence). The V end was cut by 1 base, the J end by 3 bases, with 10 bases between. This sequence was found in an adult with an advanced solid tumor such as melanoma, head and neck, liver or kidney cancer. The sample here was CD4+ or CD8+ T cells sorted from blood, taken in a trial of the OX40 agonist ivuxolimab. The V and J genes are TRBV5-4 and TRBJ1-4; no clear D gene. The CDR3 DNA is TGTGCCAGCAGCTTGAAGGGATTAGCTAATGAAAAACTGTTTTTT. This translates into CASSLKGLANEKLFF.